The 18 T cell receptor beta chains in this list originate from one sample, sequenced in a study of shared clonotypes between healthy human individuals. The method was immunoSEQ multiplex PCR; TCRdb's version includes in-frame clones alone and lacks a portion of them. The sample consists of about 490,000 clones, around 85% of them appearing once. The sample was PBMCs. The receptor set was obtained from a woman in her thirties or forties in good health. Some clones in this sample may be carry-over from other donors' samples.

The V call is TRBV7-7, the J call TRBJ2-1; the match to TRBD2 covers 11 bases. CDR1 is SSHAT, CDR2 FNYEAQ, per germline (reference sequence). J gave up 4 bases and V 0 bases, and 2 bases lay outside the gene matches. The CDR3 totals 16 residues. CDR3 nucleotides: TGTGCCAGCAGCTTAGCTGGGACTAGCGGTTACAATGAGCAGTTCTTC. It specifies CASSLAGTSGYNEQFF.

Only a few counts were recorded for this clone. This chain links TRBV18 with TRBJ2-7, with D uncertain. The germline CDR1 and CDR2 sequences are KGHSH and LQKENI. V lost 4 bases to trimming and J lost 2 bases, with 12 bases between them. The CDR3 consists of 14 residues. CDR3: CASSLEYTAYEQYF. DNA of the CDR3: TGTGCCAGCTCACTCGAGTACACTGCCTACGAGCAGTACTTC.

This clone was detected a few times. The chain couples TRBV7-3 to TRBJ2-7, with D perhaps matching TRBD1 (6 bases). The ends were cut back, 5 bases at V and 2 bases at J, with 19 bases in the middle. The CDR3 is 16 residues long. Germline CDR1 reads SGHTA; CDR2 reads FQGTGA. The CDR3 DNA follows: TGTGCCAGCAGCCCTGGGGCAGGGGTTAATGCCTACGAGCAGTACTTC. Its protein is CASSPGAGVNAYEQYF.

As for this clone: The same CDR3 is also encoded by other DNA sequences in this sample. CDR3 sequence: CASSLTSGSSYEQYF. The CDR3 bases are TGTGCCAGCAGCCTGACTAGCGGGAGCTCCTACGAGCAGTACTTC. The V and J genes are TRBV7-2 and TRBJ2-7; 12 bases line up with TRBD2. J lost 0 bases, V lost 5 bases, and 2 bases had no gene match. CDR1 is SGHTA, CDR2 FQGNSA, per germline. This CDR3 is built from 15 residues.

This clone has at least ten counts. Other DNA sequences of this sample code for an identical CDR3. The chain uses TRBV6-5 and TRBJ1-2; 7 bases align to TRBD1. This CDR3 spans 13 amino acids. The germline V gene has CDR1 MNHEY and CDR2 SVGAGI. Losses at the gene ends were 3 bases for V and 6 bases for J; bases not matched to a gene: 4. CDR3 nucleotides: TGTGCCAGCAGTTATAGCAGGGGGAATGGCTACACCTTC. Protein product: CASSYSRGNGYTF.

The chain is built from TRBV4-2 and TRBJ1-5, with D possibly TRBD1 on 6 matching bases. Trimming took 5 bases from V and 3 from J, leaving 17 bases between them. The germline V gene encodes CDR1 LGHNA and CDR2 YNFKEQ. CDR3 length equals 16 residues. The CDR3 is CASSSTGDNPNQPQHF. The CDR3 DNA follows: TGTGCCAGCAGCTCCACCGGGGACAACCCCAATCAGCCCCAGCATTTT.

The chain carries TRBV25-1 and TRBJ2-3; the match to TRBD1 covers 7 bases. This CDR3 is 13 amino acids long. V lost 6 bases and J lost 3; bases outside the gene matches: 3. CDR1 MGHDK and CDR2 SYGVNS come from the germline V gene. The CDR3 region has the DNA TGTGCCAGCAGCCAACAGGGGACAGATACGCAGTATTTT. Residues: CASSQQGTDTQYF.

A word on this clone: A far larger clone is just one base off, so this is likely a read error. Distinct nucleotide sequences in the sample also encode this CDR3. This chain joins TRBV11-2 and TRBJ2-1, with 7 positions matching TRBD2. V lost 5 bases, J lost 5 bases, and 9 bases stayed unmatched. CDR3 length equals 15 residues. Germline V gene data show CDR1 as SGHAT and CDR2 as FQNNGV. The CDR3 protein is CASSPLKGRDNEQFF. The CDR3 coding sequence is TGTGCCAGCAGCCCTCTCAAGGGGAGGGACAATGAGCAGTTCTTC.

Notes on this clone: With only one base between it and a far larger clone, this is likely a read error. The V and J genes are TRBV2 and TRBJ2-7; 10 nucleotides match TRBD2. This CDR3 contains 17 residues. J was trimmed by 6 bases and V by 7 bases; bases with no gene match: 18. The V gene's germline CDR1 is SNHLY and CDR2 FYNNEI. CDR3 in amino acids: CASIVTSGSGGETEQYF. The CDR3 coding sequence is TGTGCCAGCATTGTGACTAGCGGGTCGGGGGGTGAGACCGAGCAGTACTTC. The complete variable domain, with remaining parts taken from reference TRBV2 and TRBJ2-7, reads EPEVTQTPSHQVTQMGQEVILRCVPISNHLYFYWYRQILGQKVEFLVSFYNNEISEKSEIFDDQFSVERPDGSNFTLKIRSTKLEDSAMYFCASIVTSGSGGETEQYFGPGTRLTVT.

The chain couples TRBV2 to TRBJ2-3, with D possibly TRBD1 on 5 matching bases. Trimming removed 6 bases from V and 0 bases from J, with 19 bases in between. The CDR3 is 17 residues long. Germline V gene data show CDR1 as SNHLY and CDR2 as FYNNEI. The DNA for the CDR3 is TGTGCCAGCAGACCACTCCCGACAGCTCCTAGCACAGATACGCAGTATTTT. Protein: CASRPLPTAPSTDTQYF.

The CDR3, as DNA: TGTGCCAGCAGTCCTCCGGGGCATGCCTACGAGCAGTACTTC. Residues: CASSPPGHAYEQYF. This chain joins TRBV28 and TRBJ2-7; possibly TRBD1 or TRBD2 for D (5 bases each). The CDR3 has 14 amino acids. V lost 5 bases and J lost 2, with 13 bases in between. CDR1 and CDR2 (germline): MDHEN, SYDVKM.

The genes are TRBV5-6 and TRBJ2-5; perhaps TRBD2 as D (6 bases). There are 14 residues in the CDR3. CDR1 and CDR2 (germline): SGHDT, YYEEEE. V shed 3 bases and J shed 4 bases, with 13 bases lying between them. The CDR3 DNA follows: TGTGCCAGCAGCTGGGTGGAGGGTCTAGAGACCCAGTACTTC. Translation: CASSWVEGLETQYF. Based on the CDR3 plus reference TRBV5-6 and TRBJ2-5, the full variable domain is DAGVTQSPTHLIKTRGQQVTLRCSPKSGHDTVSWYQQALGQGPQFIFQYYEEEERQRGNFPDRFSGHQFPNYSSELNVNALLLGDSALYLCASSWVEGLETQYFGPGTRLLVL.

The CDR3 DNA sequence: TGTGCCAGCAGTGAAGACGTGCCCCAAGGAAACACCATATATTTT. It codes for CASSEDVPQGNTIYF. The chain couples TRBV2 to TRBJ1-3; no clear D. CDR1 and CDR2 from the germline V gene are SNHLY and FYNNEI. CDR3 length equals 15 residues. V lost 1 base, J lost 4 bases, and 11 bases lay in between.

The genes are TRBV29-1 and TRBJ1-1; D is perhaps TRBD1 (5 bases). There are 12 residues in the CDR3. Germline CDR1 is SQVTM and CDR2 is ANQGSEA. With 7 bases removed from V and 1 base from J, the gap between germline ends came to 10 bases. The CDR3 DNA sequence: TGCAGCGCTGGGAGGGGGAACACTGAAGCTTTCTTT. The encoded protein is CSAGRGNTEAFF.

This clone turned up a few times. A far bigger clonotype differs at one base, so this is likely a read error. In this CDR3 the conserved last residue, phenylalanine or tryptophan, is missing, so a read error is likely. This chain uses TRBV5-8 with TRBJ1-5; 12 bases are shared with TRBD1. V gave up 7 bases and J gave up 3 bases; unmatched junction bases: 2. CDR1 and CDR2 from the germline V gene are SGHTS and YDEGEE. The CDR3 is 14 amino acids. CDR3 DNA: TGTGCCAGCGGGACAGGGGGCCTCAATCAGCCCCAGCATCTT. Encoded protein: CASGTGGLNQPQHL.

This clone has just one count. The chain couples TRBV7-6 to TRBJ2-5, with a weak D call TRBD2 (6 bases). The V gene's germline CDR1 is SGHVS and CDR2 FNYEAQ. The V end was cut by 3 bases, the J end by 2 bases, with 10 bases between. The CDR3 is 14 residues long. For the CDR3, the DNA is TGTGCCAGCAGCTTGGGGGGAGTACAAGAGACCCAGTACTTC. Amino acids: CASSLGGVQETQYF.

This clone was detected many times. The same CDR3 is also encoded by other DNA sequences in this sample. The genes are TRBV7-9 and TRBJ2-3; no definite D call. Trimming took 5 bases from V and 2 from J, leaving 2 bases between them. This CDR3 region has 11 residues. The germline CDR1 and CDR2 sequences are SEHNR and FQNEAQ (reference sequence). The CDR3 is CASSVTDTQYF. The CDR3 DNA reads TGTGCCAGCAGCGTCACAGATACGCAGTATTTT.

On this clone: A read error likely explains this, since a far larger clone differs by one base. This chain joins TRBV28 and TRBJ2-7; tentative D call: TRBD2 (5 bases). V lost 5 bases to trimming and J lost 7 bases, with 18 bases between them. Germline values: CDR1 MDHEN, CDR2 SYDVKM. The CDR3 sequence is 14 residues long. The CDR3 protein is CASSMIEGSGEQYF. CDR3 DNA: TGTGCCAGCAGTATGATAGAGGGATCGGGTGAGCAGTACTTC. The complete variable domain, with remaining parts taken from reference TRBV28 and TRBJ2-7, reads DVKVTQSSRYLVKRTGEKVFLECVQDMDHENMFWYRQDPGLGLRLIYFSYDVKMKEKGDIPEGYSVSREKKERFSLILESASTNQTSMYLCASSMIEGSGEQYFGPGTRLTVT.